This T cell receptor (beta chain) was observed in a study of human T cells and chemical hapten exposure. Across the study: Patches that contained 0.01% DPC were applied to the upper back and read at 6 days.

The sample's time point: pre-sensitization, week 0. This sample's treatment: therapeutic diphenylcyclopropenone sensitization with weekly scalp DPC. Whole blood, unfractionated, served as the material for total RNA extraction. The library put unique molecular identifiers onto individual cDNA molecules. One entry per CDR3 protein results from TCRdb running MiXCR on the RACE reads. The table records around 33,000 distinct CDR3 sequences, more than 10% of them present only once. The length of the CDR3 is 14 residues. Trimming at V came to 0 bases and at J to 5 bases, leaving 1 base not matched to a gene. In germline, CDR1 is DFQATT, CDR2 SNEGSKA (reference sequence). This clonotype was seen many times. Its antigen is not identified. The study's findings and limits: Controls had significantly fewer large CDR3 similarity clusters than were formed by expanded TCRs. Patch test score rose with PT1 expanded TCR count, significant at thresholds 8, 16 and 32, not 4.

The receptor comes from a woman in her forties with alopecia areata. Some clones in this sample may be carry-over from other donors' samples. Material: whole blood, obtained in connection with sensitization to the hapten diphenylcyclopropenone (DPC). This rearrangement joins TRBV20-1 to TRBJ2-1; TRBD2 agrees at 10 bases. The CDR3 region is CSAREGTSDNEQFF. In DNA, the CDR3 is TGCAGTGCTAGAGAGGGGACTAGCGACAATGAGCAGTTCTTC.